This is a list of T cell receptor beta chains from one sample in a study of cytomegalovirus exposure and HLA in healthy donors. Assay used: immunoSEQ multiplex PCR; TCRdb lists only in-frame clones, some missing. The sample lists 150,000 to 200,000 clones, less than 90% seen once, with under 1.1% in the top ten. The sequenced sample was PBMCs. The receptor source for this set is a man between 25 and 39 years old in good health and CMV-seronegative. CDR3s include the opening cysteine and the closing phenylalanine or tryptophan. D genes are given only for firm matches. Clone size, where shown, is once, few, many, or a class for clones that have expanded.

V gene	D gene	clone size	J gene	CDR3 DNA	CDR3 protein
TRBV6-6	NA	NA	TRBJ2-5	TGTGCCAGCAGTCGCAGTGAGACCCAGTACTTC	CASSRSETQYF
TRBV27	NA	NA	TRBJ2-7	TGTGCCAGCAGTTTTGGTCCAGGAACCTACGAGCAGTACTTC	CASSFGPGTYEQYF
TRBV28	TRBD1	NA	TRBJ2-5	TGTGCCAGCAGATCAACAGGGGGCCCAGAGACCCAGTACTTC	CASRSTGGPETQYF
TRBV27	TRBD2	NA	TRBJ2-3	TGTGCCAGCAGGGAACTAGCGGGGGGCACAGATACGCAGTATTTT	CASRELAGGTDTQYF
TRBV2	NA	NA	TRBJ1-1	TGTGCCAGCAGTGAGGAGGGGAGCACTGAAGCTTTCTTT	CASSEEGSTEAFF
TRBV13	NA	NA	TRBJ1-1	TGTGCCAGCAGCTCCGCCCTGAGGGACATGAACACTGAAGCTTTCTTT	CASSSALRDMNTEAFF
TRBV7-5	NA	NA	TRBJ2-5	TGTGTCAGAAGCTTAGTGGCAGGGTTAAGATGGGAGACCCAGTACTTC	CVRSLVAGLRWETQYF
TRBV10-3	TRBD2	NA	TRBJ2-3	TGTGCCATCAGTCCTAGCGGGGGCACAGATACGCAGTATTTT	CAISPSGGTDTQYF
TRBV6-4	TRBD2	NA	TRBJ2-3	TGTGCCAGCAGTGACTCAGCGGGGCGCACAGATACGCAGTATTTT	CASSDSAGRTDTQYF
TRBV30	TRBD2	few	TRBJ2-3	TGTGCCTGGAGTAGGGAGGGCGCAGATACGCAGTATTTT	CAWSREGADTQYF
TRBV4-2	NA	NA	TRBJ2-1	TGTGCCAGCAGCCAAGAGACTGGGGGGATTAATGAGCAGTTCTTC	CASSQETGGINEQFF
TRBV9	TRBD2	NA	TRBJ2-1	TGTGCCAGCAGCGTAACTAGCGGGGTTGAGCAGTTCTTC	CASSVTSGVEQFF
TRBV6-5	TRBD2	NA	TRBJ2-1	TGTGCCAGCAGCCCTAGCGGCTCCTACAATGAGCAGTTCTTC	CASSPSGSYNEQFF
TRBV5-6	TRBD1	NA	TRBJ1-2	TGTGCCAGCAGCCGAGGACAGGGTTATGGCTACACCTTC	CASSRGQGYGYTF
TRBV9	NA	once	TRBJ1-3	TGTGCCAGCGGCCCACGGGGAACCTCTGGAAACACCATATATTTT	CASGPRGTSGNTIYF
TRBV7-6	NA	NA	TRBJ2-3	TGTGCCAGCAGCCTAAGGGAGGCTGGGGTGATGCAGTATTTT	CASSLREAGVMQYF
TRBV6-5	TRBD1	once	TRBJ2-7	TGTGCCAGCAGTTACGACCGGGACAGGTTCACCTACGAGCAGTACTTC	CASSYDRDRFTYEQYF
TRBV7-9	NA	NA	TRBJ2-7	TGTGCCAGCAGCTTATTTTTTGGTTACAACGAGCAGTACTTC	CASSLFFGYNEQYF
TRBV6-1	NA	NA	TRBJ1-5	TGTGCCAGCAGTGACAGGGAAGGCCTCAATCAGCCCCAGCATTTT	CASSDREGLNQPQHF
TRBV2	NA	NA	TRBJ2-3	TGTGCCAGCAGCGCGGACTCCACAGATACGCAGTATTTT	CASSADSTDTQYF
TRBV2	TRBD1	NA	TRBJ2-7	TGTGCCAGCAGTACCGGACAGGGCTACGAGCAGTACTTC	CASSTGQGYEQYF
TRBV6-1	NA	NA	TRBJ1-6	TGTGCCAGCTACGGAGGGGATAATTCACCCCTCCACTTT	CASYGGDNSPLHF
TRBV5-1	NA	once	TRBJ1-1	TGCGCCAGCCCTCGGTTATTACAGGTGAACACTGAAGCTTTCTTT	CASPRLLQVNTEAFF
TRBV30	NA	few	TRBJ2-7	TGTGCCTGGAGCCCACAGGGCTACGAGCAGTACTTC	CAWSPQGYEQYF